This T cell receptor beta chain was profiled in a study of OX40 agonist ivuxolimab in advanced cancers. Repertoires were generated with immunoSEQ multiplex PCR, while TCRdb's copy carries only in-frame clones and drops some. In the table there are about 46,000 clones, 75% to 90% of which are singletons. The CDR3 spans 14 residues. Germline V gives CDR1 MDHEN, CDR2 SYDVKM. The V end lost 4 bases, the J end lost 0 bases, and 9 bases lay between the germline ends. The specimen was CD4+ or CD8+ T cells sorted from blood, collected in a trial of the OX40 agonist ivuxolimab. The rearrangement links TRBV28 to TRBJ1-2, with D maybe TRBD1 (6 bases). This clonotype was sampled from an adult with an advanced solid tumor such as melanoma, head and neck, liver or kidney cancer. CDR3 sequence: CASSSRTANYGYTF. CDR3 DNA: TGTGCCAGCAGTTCCCGGACAGCTAACTATGGCTACACCTTC.